This entry lists 27 T cell receptor beta chains sequenced from one sample in a study of T cells after posttransplantation cyclophosphamide. Clones were read by immunoSEQ multiplex PCR, and TCRdb kept only the in-frame ones, dropping some. Listed here are 41,000 or so clones without any singletons, the top ten holding roughly 5.9%. Sequencing input: PBMCs. All receptors come from a man aged 25 to 40 in good health and a related stem cell transplant donor.

This clone has more than one count but fewer than ten. The J gene is TRBJ2-4, the V gene TRBV6-5, with D maybe TRBD1 (6 bases). Germline V gene lookup returns CDR1 MNHEY and CDR2 SVGAGI. Trimming took off 6 bases at V and 5 bases at J, with 17 bases between the two ends. The CDR3 loop spans 15 amino acids. Here the CDR3 DNA reads TGTGCCAGCAGCCAAAGGGGGTACTATGAAAACATTCAGTACTTC. Encoded protein: CASSQRGYYENIQYF.

This clone was detected many times. V gene TRBV28 combines with J gene TRBJ1-1; D not resolved. Germline V gives CDR1 MDHEN, CDR2 SYDVKM. CDR3 length: 13 residues. V shed 5 bases and J shed 7 bases, with 14 bases lying between them. CDR3 protein: CASSLAINGEAFF. Written as DNA, the CDR3 is TGTGCCAGCAGTCTCGCGATTAATGGTGAAGCTTTCTTT.

The V gene is TRBV29-1, the J gene TRBJ1-2; 7 nucleotides align to TRBD1. V trimming: 2 bases; J trimming: 2 bases; junction bases outside the gene matches: 8. CDR3 length equals 15 residues. Germline assignment: CDR1 SQVTM and CDR2 ANQGSEA. The CDR3 spells CSVELPTGYNYGYTF. CDR3 coding DNA: TGCAGCGTTGAACTCCCGACAGGGTACAACTATGGCTACACCTTC.

This clone showed up many times. This rearrangement joins TRBV2 to TRBJ2-1; D uncertain. Deletions cut 6 bases from V and 10 bases from J, with 10 bases between. Germline lookup yields CDR1 SNHLY and CDR2 FYNNEI. The length of the CDR3 is 11 residues. CDR3 residues: CASSANREQFF. CDR3 DNA sequence: TGTGCCAGCAGCGCTAACCGAGAGCAGTTCTTC. Full variable domain (remainder filled in from reference TRBV2 and TRBJ2-1): EPEVTQTPSHQVTQMGQEVILRCVPISNHLYFYWYRQILGQKVEFLVSFYNNEISEKSEIFDDQFSVERPDGSNFTLKIRSTKLEDSAMYFCASSANREQFFGPGTRLTVL.

This clone was counted many times. The genes are TRBV25-1 and TRBJ2-1; 7 nucleotides match TRBD1. The V gene end was trimmed by 3 bases and the J gene end by 9 bases; junction bases not matched to a gene: 5. The CDR3 is 13 residues long. The germline gives CDR1 MGHDK, CDR2 SYGVNS. The CDR3: CASSDLTGVEQFF. CDR3 nucleotides: TGTGCCAGCAGTGACCTTACAGGGGTTGAGCAGTTCTTC.

This clone was detected ten times or more. The chain combines TRBV11-2 with TRBJ1-4; maybe TRBD1 (5 bases). V was trimmed by 0 bases and J by 0 bases, leaving 5 bases between them. This CDR3 is 15 amino acids long. CDR1 and CDR2 (germline): SGHAT, FQNNGV. This CDR3 reads CASSLDRATNEKLFF. CDR3 nucleotide sequence: TGTGCCAGCAGCTTAGACAGGGCAACTAATGAAAAACTGTTTTTT.

Ten or more counts support this clone. This chain joins TRBV14 and TRBJ2-7; D possibly corresponds to TRBD1 (5 bases). V was pared by 0 bases and J by 5 bases, with 5 bases between. Germline assignment: CDR1 SGHDN and CDR2 FVKESK. This CDR3 comprises 12 residues. The CDR3 reads CASSQEGHEQYF. CDR3 in DNA: TGTGCCAGCAGCCAAGAGGGGCACGAGCAGTACTTC.

This clone was seen at least ten times. The chain combines TRBV5-1 with TRBJ2-1, with 7 bases lining up with TRBD2. This CDR3 has 15 residues. Germline loops: CDR1 SGHRS, CDR2 YFSETQ. The junction had 13 bases not matched to a gene; V was cut back by 4 bases and J by 9 bases. The CDR3 region has the DNA TGCGCCAGCAGCCCTGCGGCGGGGAGGGAGGGTGAGCAGTTCTTC. Its protein is CASSPAAGREGEQFF. The full variable domain, rest sourced from reference TRBV5-1 and TRBJ2-1, is KAGVTQTPRYLIKTRGQQVTLSCSPISGHRSVSWYQQTPGQGLQFLFEYFSETQRNKGNFPGRFSGRQFSNSRSEMNVSTLELGDSALYLCASSPAAGREGEQFFGPGTRLTVL.

By share of the sample, this clone is medium-sized. The rearrangement uses TRBV6-5 and TRBJ2-1; TRBD2 matches 10 bases. The V and J ends lost 2 bases and 6 bases, in that order; junction bases with no gene match: 4. There are 15 residues in the CDR3. Germline V CDR1 and CDR2: MNHEY, SVGAGI. This CDR3 reads CASSYGAGGPNEQFF. The DNA for the CDR3 is TGTGCCAGCAGTTACGGAGCGGGGGGGCCCAATGAGCAGTTCTTC.

This clone came up many times. The chain uses TRBV7-9 and TRBJ1-6; D not resolved. CDR3 length: 14 residues. The germline V and J ends were trimmed by 1 base and 10 bases, with 11 bases remaining between them. Looked up from germline, CDR1 is SEHNR and CDR2 is FQNEAQ (reference sequence). The CDR3 DNA sequence: TGTGCCAGCAGCTTAGTAGGGCAGACCTCACCCCTCCACTTT. Translation: CASSLVGQTSPLHF.

This clone occurred many times. The chain joins TRBV28 to TRBJ1-1, with D maybe TRBD1 (5 bases). CDR1 and CDR2 (germline): MDHEN, SYDVKM. Trimming cost V 7 bases and J 1 base, with 25 bases left between them. This CDR3 has 18 residues. The CDR3 loop is CASIPASAGGMRNTEAFF. For the CDR3, the DNA is TGTGCCAGCATCCCAGCCTCGGCCGGGGGAATGAGGAACACTGAAGCTTTCTTT.

This clone has at least ten counts. The rearrangement joins TRBV7-9 to TRBJ2-7; TRBD1 might be the D (6 bases). This CDR3 is built from 13 residues. Germline V gene lookup returns CDR1 SEHNR and CDR2 FQNEAQ (reference sequence). The germline V and J ends were trimmed by 4 bases and 5 bases, with 12 bases remaining between them. CDR3 coding DNA: TGTGCCAGCAGCTGGGTACAGGGCCACGAGCAGTACTTC. Translating it yields CASSWVQGHEQYF.

This clone has at least ten counts. The chain links TRBV5-1 to TRBJ2-3, with a possible D match to TRBD2 (6 bases). The ends were cut back, 4 bases at V and 1 base at J, with 19 bases in the middle. Germline V gives CDR1 SGHRS, CDR2 YFSETQ. This CDR3 spans 17 amino acids. The CDR3 loop is CASSPGGGIMGTDTQYF. The DNA of the CDR3 is TGCGCCAGCAGCCCCGGGGGAGGAATCATGGGCACAGATACGCAGTATTTT.

This clone occurred many times. The chain combines TRBV5-6 with TRBJ1-5; the match to TRBD1 covers 9 bases. Germline V lookup: CDR1 SGHDT, CDR2 YYEEEE. J was trimmed by 6 bases and V by 4 bases; bases with no gene match: 5. The CDR3 spans 14 residues. CDR3 DNA: TGTGCCAGCAGCGGACAGGGGACGCTTCAGCCCCAGCATTTT. Encoded protein: CASSGQGTLQPQHF.

This clone came up many times. This chain joins TRBV2 and TRBJ1-2, with 9 bases aligning to TRBD1. Germline V CDR1 and CDR2: SNHLY, FYNNEI. V dropped 6 bases and J dropped 7; count of bases not matched to a gene: 6. This CDR3 region has 13 residues. The CDR3 nucleotides are TGTGCCAGCAGGGGGACAGGGCTGGGTGGCTACACCTTC. This gives the protein CASRGTGLGGYTF.

The sample holds many counts of this clone. The J gene is TRBJ2-7, the V gene TRBV2; perhaps TRBD2 as D (6 bases). The V gene's germline CDR1 is SNHLY and CDR2 FYNNEI. This CDR3 comprises 13 residues. The V end was cut by 6 bases, the J end by 8 bases, with 17 bases between. CDR3 in DNA: TGTGCCAGCAGAGTCGACGCGGGGCCCCAGCAGTACTTC. It yields the protein CASRVDAGPQQYF. Looking up the rest from reference TRBV2 and TRBJ2-7 gives the full variable domain: EPEVTQTPSHQVTQMGQEVILRCVPISNHLYFYWYRQILGQKVEFLVSFYNNEISEKSEIFDDQFSVERPDGSNFTLKIRSTKLEDSAMYFCASRVDAGPQQYFGPGTRLTVT.

This clone was seen repeatedly, ten times or more. The chain employs TRBV19 and TRBJ1-2, with D possibly matching TRBD1 (5 bases). V was pared by 11 bases and J by 0 bases, with 13 bases between. From germline, CDR1 is LNHDA and CDR2 SQIVND (reference sequence). This CDR3 contains 13 residues. The CDR3 spells CAARQSPNYGYTF. The CDR3, as DNA: TGTGCCGCCCGACAGTCGCCTAACTATGGCTACACCTTC.

Ten or more counts support this clone. The rearrangement uses TRBV12-5 and TRBJ1-3; tentatively, D is TRBD1 (5 bases). Per germline, CDR1 LGHNT and CDR2 FRNRAP. Trimming took 5 bases from V and 3 from J, leaving 8 bases between them. The CDR3 has 13 amino acids. The CDR3 spells CASGPGFGNTIYF. The CDR3 region has the DNA TGTGCTAGTGGTCCAGGGTTTGGAAACACCATATATTTT.

The chain recombines TRBV7-2 with TRBJ2-7, with 10 bases aligning to TRBD1. The CDR3 covers 16 residues. Germline values: CDR1 SGHTA, CDR2 FQGNSA. The J segment lost 1 base and the V segment lost 2 bases, leaving 5 bases of the junction unmatched. The CDR3 DNA reads as TGTGCCAGCAGCTTACTCCCGGGACAGGGGTCCTACGAGCAGTACTTC. This encodes CASSLLPGQGSYEQYF.

This clone was counted many times. V and J are TRBV7-2 and TRBJ2-3, with 9 bases matching TRBD2. Germline V gene sequence: CDR1 SGHTA, CDR2 FQGNSA. J gave up 2 bases and V 6 bases, and 9 bases lay outside the gene matches. The CDR3 has 16 amino acids. CDR3 nucleotide sequence: TGTGCCAGCAGATGGGGCAGCGGGGGGTACACAGATACGCAGTATTTT. Its protein is CASRWGSGGYTDTQYF.

A few counts support this clone. The V call is TRBV7-2, the J call TRBJ2-2; possibly TRBD1 for D (6 bases). Trimming cost V 5 bases and J 0 bases, with 10 bases left between them. The CDR3 loop spans 15 amino acids. Looked up from germline, CDR1 is SGHTA and CDR2 is FQGNSA. CDR3 in DNA: TGTGCCAGCAGCGCTGGACAGACGAACACCGGGGAGCTGTTTTTT. Protein sequence: CASSAGQTNTGELFF. The full variable domain, completed using reference TRBV7-2 and TRBJ2-2, is GAGVSQSPSNKVTEKGKDVELRCDPISGHTALYWYRQSLGQGLEFLIYFQGNSAPDKSGLPSDRFSAERTGGSVSTLTIQRTQQEDSAVYLCASSAGQTNTGELFFGEGSRLTVL.

The table lists this clone with many counts. This chain joins TRBV18 and TRBJ1-5; D perhaps matches TRBD1 (5 bases). Germline CDR1 is KGHSH and CDR2 is LQKENI. CDR3 size: 13 residues. V lost 5 bases and J 5 bases, leaving 10 bases between the germline ends. The CDR3 loop is CASSSRVYQPQHF. The CDR3 DNA is TGTGCCAGCTCAAGCAGGGTGTATCAGCCCCAGCATTTT.

This clone came up many times. The chain combines TRBV19 with TRBJ2-3; D is ambiguous. Per germline, CDR1 LNHDA and CDR2 SQIVND (reference sequence). The CDR3 extends over 13 amino acids. The germline V and J ends were trimmed by 5 bases and 2 bases, with 8 bases remaining between them. CDR3 sequence reads: CASSDGFTDTQYF. DNA of the CDR3: TGTGCCAGTAGTGACGGGTTCACAGATACGCAGTATTTT.

Many counts were recorded for this clone. The chain recombines TRBV7-3 with TRBJ1-1, with TRBD1 as a possible D gene (5 bases). Germline-derived CDR1 and CDR2 are SGHTA and FQGTGA. The germline V and J ends were trimmed by 5 bases and 4 bases, with 17 bases remaining between them. The CDR3 sequence is 15 residues long. Here the CDR3 DNA reads TGTGCCAGCAGCCCGACGGGGGGTGGAGGCACTGAAGCTTTCTTT. Translated: CASSPTGGGGTEAFF.

This clone was seen at least ten times. This rearrangement joins TRBV12-3 or TRBV12-4 to TRBJ1-1, with 10 bases lining up with TRBD1. The CDR3 loop spans 17 amino acids. J was trimmed by 0 bases and V by 5 bases; bases with no gene match: 9. The CDR3 DNA reads TGTGCCAGCAGTCTTCGACAGGGGGCCCCCATGAACACTGAAGCTTTCTTT. Its translation: CASSLRQGAPMNTEAFF.

This clone was recorded at least ten times. The chain uses TRBV2 and TRBJ2-1; 10 nucleotides align to TRBD1. After removal of 11 bases from V and 8 bases from J, the junction contained 12 bases not matched to a gene. Per germline, CDR1 SNHLY and CDR2 FYNNEI. CDR3 size: 14 residues. The CDR3 nucleotides are TGTGCCCCCAAGAGGGACAGGGGTACGGATGAGCAGTTCTTC. Amino acids: CAPKRDRGTDEQFF.

This clone was counted between two and nine times. The chain links TRBV6-5 to TRBJ2-3; 7 positions agree with TRBD2. The CDR3 length is 15 residues. Trimming cost V 6 bases and J 0 bases; bases outside gene matches: 6. Per the germline V gene, CDR1 is MNHEY and CDR2 is SVGAGI. The CDR3 loop reads CASRAGDYSTDTQYF. The CDR3 DNA reads as TGTGCCAGCAGGGCTGGGGACTATAGCACAGATACGCAGTATTTT.